This T cell receptor beta chain was documented in a study of siplizumab effects on memory and regulatory T cells. General study results and limits: The alloreactive clones that mapped to unstimulated subsets made up only a minor fraction. The diversity of naive T cells seemed greater than that of memory cells, and their alloresponse contribution seemed major. No assignable naive or memory phenotype existed for roughly 75-95% of proliferating CD4+ or CD8+ clones.

Note on this clone: What it binds is not known.

Profiled with immunoSEQ multiplex PCR; TCRdb holds only in-frame clones, not every one. The sample carries tens of thousands of clones, 94% recorded once. Per germline, CDR1 SGHRS and CDR2 YFSETQ. V was pared by 0 bases and J by 5 bases, with 6 bases of the junction left unmatched. The CDR3 spans 16 residues. This receptor was identified in a human donor in good health. The chain carries TRBV5-1 and TRBJ2-5; TRBD2 aligns across 11 bases. The sequencing sample was made of non-Treg CD4+ T cells sorted from blood. DNA for the CDR3: TGCGCCAGCAGCTTGGCGACTAGCGGGGTTTATGAGACCCAGTACTTC. Translated, it gives CASSLATSGVYETQYF.